A selection of T cell receptor beta chains follows, all from one sample in a study of cytomegalovirus exposure and HLA in healthy donors. Profiling relied on immunoSEQ multiplex PCR, and the TCRdb table lists in-frame clones only, not all of them. The table shows some 60,000 clones, with 87% occurring only once. Material: PBMCs. These TCRs come from a man aged 18 to 30 in good health and CMV-seronegative. The CDR3 runs from the conserved cysteine through the conserved F or W. A D gene is named only where the DNA matches it firmly. Clone size is not always given. Where it is, it says once, few, many or a class for expanded clones.

v_gene,abundance,d_gene,j_gene,CDR3aa
TRBV27,.,.,TRBJ2-2,CASSFGGGELFF
TRBV29-1,.,TRBD1,TRBJ1-3,CSVEDPGTGTGGPSAGNTIYF
TRBV6-1,.,.,TRBJ1-3,CASSEALAAGNTIYF
TRBV2,.,TRBD2,TRBJ2-3,CASILLAFGTDTQYF
TRBV18,.,TRBD2,TRBJ2-5,CASSPSAGGSATQYF
TRBV14,.,.,TRBJ1-2,CASSRSYGYTF
TRBV14,.,.,TRBJ1-1,CASSQTPTDMNTEAFF
TRBV7-6,once,.,TRBJ2-3,CASSPTEDTQYF
TRBV14,.,TRBD1,TRBJ1-2,CASSHPGGADYGYTF
TRBV4-2,.,TRBD2,TRBJ2-7,CASSQELAGSYEQYF
TRBV18,.,TRBD1,TRBJ1-1,CASSRLGDSMNTEAFF
TRBV6-1,.,.,TRBJ1-4,CASVYRVGTNEKLFF
TRBV11-2,.,.,TRBJ1-2,CASSSGRNGGGYTF
TRBV6-5,.,.,TRBJ1-1,CASRSGQGLFSEAFF
TRBV6-4,once,TRBD1,TRBJ2-1,CASSAPGQGTNEQFF
TRBV9,.,.,TRBJ1-4,CASSVAGSSGEKLFF
TRBV7-6,.,.,TRBJ1-5,CASSLFGSSNQPQHF
TRBV5-1,.,.,TRBJ2-7,CASSLGTDTYEQYF
TRBV4-1,.,.,TRBJ1-1,CASSQEGDGGTEAFF
TRBV7-2,.,.,TRBJ2-7,CASSLVRGSSYEQYF
TRBV4-1,.,TRBD1,TRBJ1-2,CASSQGTGPYGYTF